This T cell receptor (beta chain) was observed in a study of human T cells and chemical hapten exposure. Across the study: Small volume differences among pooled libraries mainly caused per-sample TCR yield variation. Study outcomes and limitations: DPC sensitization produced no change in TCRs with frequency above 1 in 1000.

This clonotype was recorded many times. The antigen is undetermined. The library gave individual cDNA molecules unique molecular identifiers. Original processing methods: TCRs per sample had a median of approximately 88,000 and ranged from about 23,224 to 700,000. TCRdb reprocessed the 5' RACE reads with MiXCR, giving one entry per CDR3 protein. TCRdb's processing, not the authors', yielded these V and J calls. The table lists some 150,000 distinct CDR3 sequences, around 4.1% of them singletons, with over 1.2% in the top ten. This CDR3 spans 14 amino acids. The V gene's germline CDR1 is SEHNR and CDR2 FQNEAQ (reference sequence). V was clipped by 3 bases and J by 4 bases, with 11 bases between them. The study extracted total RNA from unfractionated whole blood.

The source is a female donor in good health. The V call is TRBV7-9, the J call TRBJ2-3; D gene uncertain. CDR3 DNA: TGTGCCAGCAGCTTCGGTGCGGCCTCAGATACGCAGTATTTT. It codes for CASSFGAASDTQYF. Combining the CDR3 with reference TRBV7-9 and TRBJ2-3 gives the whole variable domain DTGVSQNPRHKITKRGQNVTFRCDPISEHNRLYWYRQTLGQGPEFLTYFQNEAQLEKSRLLSDRFSAERPKGSFSTLEIQRTEQGDSAMYLCASSFGAASDTQYFGPGTRLTVL.